The clone carrying this T cell receptor (beta chain) has only one observation. Sequencing was performed with immunoSEQ multiplex PCR; in TCRdb, only in-frame clones are kept and a portion is missing. Of fewer than 50,000 clones listed, roughly 63% were seen once; the top ten hold less than 8%. This sample is part of a study of blood T cell repertoires in COVID-19. Unmatched junction bases numbered 8, after V lost 8 bases and J lost 5 bases. Per the germline V gene, CDR1 is SGHNT and CDR2 is YENEEA. The length of the CDR3 is 15 residues. The chain employs TRBV11-3 and TRBJ1-4; 10 bases match TRBD1. This TCR came from a man aged 80 or over with acute or convalescent COVID-19. Sequences were obtained from peripheral blood. CDR3 sequence reads: CASSLPGQGNEKLFF. CDR3 bases: TGTGCCAGCTCTCTACCGGGACAGGGGAATGAAAAACTGTTTTTT.